This T cell receptor (beta chain) appears in the sequencing data of a study of tumor and adjacent non-tumor tissue in lung cancer. TCRbeta libraries were built with three rounds of nested PCR, modified from ARM-PCR. TCRdb itself ran the multiplex PCR reads through MiXCR, one entry per CDR3 protein. The sample has approximately 120,000 distinct CDR3 sequences; about 64% are singletons. The CDR3 loop spans 16 amino acids. With 10 bases clipped from V and 0 bases from J, the junction kept 10 bases outside the gene matches. The germline CDR1 and CDR2 sequences are MNHEY and SVGAGI. RNA was extracted from bulk tissue without any cell sorting. More than 3 cm separated this lung sample from the edge of the tumor.

The receptor was isolated from a man in his sixties with non-small cell lung cancer. The sample was distant non-tumor lung tissue. This chain joins TRBV6-5 and TRBJ2-3, with 10 bases matching TRBD1. CDR3 bases: TGTGCCACTAGTTGGACAGGGGGATCTAGCACAGATACGCAGTATTTT. Residues: CATSWTGGSSTDTQYF.